This T cell receptor beta chain was identified in a study of blood T cell repertoires in COVID-19. About the study: Nucleic acid was either cDNA or gDNA, and it came from T cells, B-cell-depleted T cells, or PBMCs.

Generated by immunoSEQ multiplex PCR, the TCRdb table keeps only in-frame clones and is missing some. The top ten hold 5.5% to 6.5% of the sample, which has 100,000 or so clones, approximately 88% seen once. The V end was cut by 2 bases, the J end by 2 bases, with 13 bases between. This CDR3 spans 15 amino acids. CDR1 is MDHEN and CDR2 is SYDVKM in the germline V gene. V and J are TRBV28 and TRBJ2-7; D is perhaps TRBD2 (7 bases). Specimen: peripheral blood. This clonotype originated in a woman aged 60-75 years with acute or convalescent COVID-19. The CDR3 DNA sequence: TGTGCCAGCAGTTTAAGGGGGGGGCCCACCTACGAGCAGTACTTC. Translation gives CASSLRGGPTYEQYF.